This passage covers 9 T cell receptor beta chains from one sample sequenced in a study of blood T cells in healthy people across ages. Together with a sample-barcoded 5' primer, a J-beta primer mix was included in a second PCR lasting about 6 to 11 cycles. In TCRdb, the 5' RACE reads were re-called with MiXCR into one record per CDR3 protein. The sample includes 1.5 million to 2 million distinct CDR3 sequences, 40% to 55% seen only once; the top ten take approximately 2.1%. The sample taken for sequencing was blood. The source is a middle-aged woman in good health.

This chain connects TRBV7-9 to TRBJ1-2; tentatively, D is TRBD1 (5 bases). The germline V gene encodes CDR1 SEHNR and CDR2 FQNEAQ (reference sequence). The CDR3 has 14 amino acids. Trimming took 5 bases from V and 0 from J, leaving 10 bases between them. The CDR3 reads CASSPAGANYGYTF. Here the CDR3 DNA reads TGTGCCAGCAGCCCAGCGGGGGCTAACTATGGCTACACCTTC.

V gene TRBV6-2 or TRBV6-3 combines with J gene TRBJ2-6; D tentatively fits TRBD1 or TRBD2 (6 bases each). V was trimmed by 2 bases and J by 1 base, leaving 12 bases between them. Per germline, CDR1 MNHEY and CDR2 SVGEGT. The CDR3 has 17 amino acids. The chain's CDR3 is CASSYVTGRSGANVLTF. DNA of the CDR3: TGTGCCAGCAGTTACGTAACAGGGAGGTCTGGGGCCAACGTCCTGACTTTC.

The J gene is TRBJ2-3, the V gene TRBV4-1, with D perhaps matching TRBD1 or TRBD2 (6 bases each). Looked up from germline, CDR1 is MGHRA and CDR2 is YSYEKL. The CDR3 is 16 residues long. With 3 bases removed from V and 3 bases from J, the gap between germline ends came to 16 bases. CDR3: CASSQAPGDTTDTQYF. The CDR3 DNA is TGCGCCAGCAGCCAGGCCCCGGGGGACACGACAGATACGCAGTATTTT.

This clonotype was found a few times. The chain is built from TRBV20-1 and TRBJ1-2; D uncertain. V was cut by 3 bases and J by 7 bases, with 9 bases left in between. This CDR3 has 11 residues. The germline V gene encodes CDR1 DFQATT and CDR2 SNEGSKA (reference sequence). The CDR3 sequence is CSASYGSGYTF. The DNA of the CDR3 is TGCAGTGCTAGTTACGGGTCTGGCTACACCTTC.

The chain couples TRBV11-2 to TRBJ2-5; the match to TRBD1 covers 11 bases. Germline V gene lookup returns CDR1 SGHAT and CDR2 FQNNGV. The J segment lost 4 bases and the V segment lost 4 bases, leaving 17 bases of the junction unmatched. There are 19 residues in the CDR3. CDR3 region: CASSYRRDRGGLIAETQYF. The CDR3, as DNA: TGTGCCAGCAGCTATAGAAGGGACAGGGGGGGACTCATTGCAGAGACCCAGTACTTC. Full variable domain (outside the CDR3, taken from reference TRBV11-2 and TRBJ2-5): EAGVAQSPRYKIIEKRQSVAFWCNPISGHATLYWYQQILGQGPKLLIQFQNNGVVDDSQLPKDRFSAERLKGVDSTLKIQPAKLEDSAVYLCASSYRRDRGGLIAETQYFGPGTRLLVL.

Remarks on this clonotype: One end of the junction varies from germline; a read error may be responsible. V usage is TRBV29-1 and J usage is TRBJ1-1; D may be TRBD1 (5 bases). The CDR3 length is 13 residues. Germline CDR1 SQVTM, CDR2 ANQGSEA. The CDR3 DNA reads as TGCGGCGTTGTTGAGACAGTAAACACTGAAGCTTTCTTT. Protein sequence: CGVVETVNTEAFF.

This rearrangement joins TRBV29-1 to TRBJ2-3; possibly TRBD1 or TRBD2 for D (5 bases each). The ends were cut back, 2 bases at V and 3 bases at J, with 9 bases in the middle. Germline assignment: CDR1 SQVTM and CDR2 ANQGSEA. This CDR3 is 13 amino acids long. The CDR3 loop reads CSVEWDRTDTQYF. The CDR3 DNA sequence: TGCAGCGTTGAATGGGACCGGACAGATACGCAGTATTTT.

This chain joins TRBV29-1 and TRBJ2-5; no reliable D call. The CDR3 is made up of 11 amino acids. CDR1 and CDR2 from the germline V gene are SQVTM and ANQGSEA. For the CDR3, the DNA is TGCATCGCGACGTTGCACGAGACCCAGTACTTC. The encoded protein is CIATLHETQYF.

The CDR3 nucleotides are TGCAGCGTTGGGGCAGCCGAGGAGACCCAGTACTTC. It is translated as CSVGAAEETQYF. The chain recombines TRBV29-1 with TRBJ2-5; no definite D call. With 4 bases removed from V and 5 bases from J, the gap between germline ends came to 11 bases. The CDR3 runs to 12 residues. CDR1 and CDR2 from the germline V gene are SQVTM and ANQGSEA.